This TCR beta chain was captured by sequencing in a study of immune evolution from preneoplasia to lung adenocarcinoma. The germline gives CDR1 LNHDA, CDR2 SQIVND (reference sequence). CDR3 length equals 16 residues. V lost 4 bases and J lost 9, with 22 bases in between. Study results and limitations: Normal lung had highest clonality; later lesions appeared denser, more diverse.

About this clone itself: Its target is not known.

Measured with immunoSEQ multiplex PCR; TCRdb has only the in-frame clones, and not every one. The table has 15,000 to 20,000 clones, 86% seen once. What was sequenced was FFPE invasive lung adenocarcinoma tissue. The sequence was collected from a person aged 65-85 years with invasive lung adenocarcinoma. The rearrangement joins TRBV19 to TRBJ2-1; D perhaps matches TRBD2 (6 bases). The CDR3, as DNA: TGTGCCAGTAGTACGTCCAGGAGGGCAGCTAGTTCTGAGCAGTTCTTC. Its protein is CASSTSRRAASSEQFF.